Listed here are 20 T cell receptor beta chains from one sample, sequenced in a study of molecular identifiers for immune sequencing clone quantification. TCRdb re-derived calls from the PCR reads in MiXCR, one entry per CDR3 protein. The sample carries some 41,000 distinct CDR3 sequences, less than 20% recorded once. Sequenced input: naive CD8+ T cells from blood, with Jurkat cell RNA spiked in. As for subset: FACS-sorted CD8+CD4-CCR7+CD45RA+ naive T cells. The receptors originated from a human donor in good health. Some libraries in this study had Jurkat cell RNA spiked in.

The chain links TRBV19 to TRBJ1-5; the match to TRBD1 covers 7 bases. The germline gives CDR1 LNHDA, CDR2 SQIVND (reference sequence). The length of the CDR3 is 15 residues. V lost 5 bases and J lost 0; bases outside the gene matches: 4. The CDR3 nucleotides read TGTGCCAGTAGTGTCGGGACAGATAGCAATCAGCCCCAGCATTTT. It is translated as CASSVGTDSNQPQHF.

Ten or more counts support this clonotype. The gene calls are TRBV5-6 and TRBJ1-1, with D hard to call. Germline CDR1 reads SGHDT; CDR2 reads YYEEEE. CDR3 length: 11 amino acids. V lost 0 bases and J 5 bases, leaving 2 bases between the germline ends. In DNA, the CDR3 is TGTGCCAGCAGCTTGGAGACTGAAGCTTTCTTT. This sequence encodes CASSLETEAFF.

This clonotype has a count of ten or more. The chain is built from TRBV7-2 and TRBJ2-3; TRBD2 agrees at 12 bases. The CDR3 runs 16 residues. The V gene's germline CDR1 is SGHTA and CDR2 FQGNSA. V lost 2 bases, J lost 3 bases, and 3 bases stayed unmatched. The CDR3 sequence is CASSLLAGGPTDTQYF. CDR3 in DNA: TGTGCCAGCAGCTTACTAGCGGGAGGGCCGACAGATACGCAGTATTTT.

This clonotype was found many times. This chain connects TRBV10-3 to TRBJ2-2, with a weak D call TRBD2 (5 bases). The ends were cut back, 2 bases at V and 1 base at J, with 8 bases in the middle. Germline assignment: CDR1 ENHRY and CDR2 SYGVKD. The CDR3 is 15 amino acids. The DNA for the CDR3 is TGTGCCATCAGTGAGCCGGGGAAGAACACCGGGGAGCTGTTTTTT. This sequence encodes CAISEPGKNTGELFF.

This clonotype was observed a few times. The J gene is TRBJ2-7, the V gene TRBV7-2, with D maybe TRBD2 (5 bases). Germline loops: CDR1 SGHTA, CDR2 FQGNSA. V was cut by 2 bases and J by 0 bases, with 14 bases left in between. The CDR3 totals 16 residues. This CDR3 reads CASSLSGAPSSYEQYF. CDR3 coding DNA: TGTGCCAGCAGCTTAAGCGGAGCGCCTAGCTCCTACGAGCAGTACTTC. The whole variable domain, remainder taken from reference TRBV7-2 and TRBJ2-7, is GAGVSQSPSNKVTEKGKDVELRCDPISGHTALYWYRQSLGQGLEFLIYFQGNSAPDKSGLPSDRFSAERTGGSVSTLTIQRTQQEDSAVYLCASSLSGAPSSYEQYFGPGTRLTVT.

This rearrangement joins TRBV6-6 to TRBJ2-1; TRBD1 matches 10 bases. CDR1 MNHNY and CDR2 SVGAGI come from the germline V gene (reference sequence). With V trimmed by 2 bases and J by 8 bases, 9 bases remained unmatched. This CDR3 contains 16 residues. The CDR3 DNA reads TGTGCCAGCAGTTACGGGGGACAGGGGTTTTGGGATGAGCAGTTCTTC. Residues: CASSYGGQGFWDEQFF.

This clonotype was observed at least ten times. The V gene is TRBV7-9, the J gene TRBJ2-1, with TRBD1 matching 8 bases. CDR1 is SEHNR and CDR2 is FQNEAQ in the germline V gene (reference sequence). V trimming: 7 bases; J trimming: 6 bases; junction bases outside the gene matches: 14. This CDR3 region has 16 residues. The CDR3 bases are TGTGCCAGCACCGACCTACGACAGGGGATAATCAATGAGCAGTTCTTC. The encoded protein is CASTDLRQGIINEQFF.

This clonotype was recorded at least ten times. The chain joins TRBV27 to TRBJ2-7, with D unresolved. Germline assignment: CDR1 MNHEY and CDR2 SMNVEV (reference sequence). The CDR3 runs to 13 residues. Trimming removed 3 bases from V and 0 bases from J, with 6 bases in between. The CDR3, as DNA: TGTGCCAGCAGTTTCCGCAGCTCCTACGAGCAGTACTTC. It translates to CASSFRSSYEQYF.

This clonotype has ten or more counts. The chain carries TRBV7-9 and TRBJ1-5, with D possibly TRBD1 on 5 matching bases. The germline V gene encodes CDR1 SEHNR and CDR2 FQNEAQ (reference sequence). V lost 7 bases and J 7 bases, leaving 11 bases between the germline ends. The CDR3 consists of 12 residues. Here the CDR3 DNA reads TGTGCCAGCACCCAAGGGGAGCAGCCCCAGCATTTT. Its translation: CASTQGEQPQHF.

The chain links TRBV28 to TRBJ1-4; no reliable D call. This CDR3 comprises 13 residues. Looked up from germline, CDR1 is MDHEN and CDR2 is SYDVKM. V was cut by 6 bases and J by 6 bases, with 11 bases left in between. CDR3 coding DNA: TGTGCCAGCAGCCCGGTCGATGATGAAAAACTGTTTTTT. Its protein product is CASSPVDDEKLFF.

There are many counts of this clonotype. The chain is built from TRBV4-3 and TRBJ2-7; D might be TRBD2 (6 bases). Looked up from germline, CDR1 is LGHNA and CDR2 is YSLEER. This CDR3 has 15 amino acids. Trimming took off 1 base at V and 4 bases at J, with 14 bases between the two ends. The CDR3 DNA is TGCGCCAGCAGCCAAGCCGTCTGGGGGGTGTACGAGCAGTACTTC. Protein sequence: CASSQAVWGVYEQYF.

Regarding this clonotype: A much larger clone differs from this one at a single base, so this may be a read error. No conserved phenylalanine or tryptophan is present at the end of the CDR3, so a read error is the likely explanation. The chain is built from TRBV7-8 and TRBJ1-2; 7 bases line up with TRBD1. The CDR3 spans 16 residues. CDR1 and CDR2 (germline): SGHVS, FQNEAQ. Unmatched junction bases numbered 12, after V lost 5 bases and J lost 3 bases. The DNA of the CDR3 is TGTGCCAGCAGCCTAACAGGGGAGACTGAATACTATGGCTACACCCTC. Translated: CASSLTGETEYYGYTL.

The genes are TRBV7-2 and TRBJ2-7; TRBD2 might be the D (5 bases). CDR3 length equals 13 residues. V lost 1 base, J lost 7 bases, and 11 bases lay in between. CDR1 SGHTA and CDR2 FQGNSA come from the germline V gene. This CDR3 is CASSLGVSGEQYF. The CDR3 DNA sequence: TGTGCCAGCAGCTTAGGGGTATCGGGAGAGCAGTACTTC.

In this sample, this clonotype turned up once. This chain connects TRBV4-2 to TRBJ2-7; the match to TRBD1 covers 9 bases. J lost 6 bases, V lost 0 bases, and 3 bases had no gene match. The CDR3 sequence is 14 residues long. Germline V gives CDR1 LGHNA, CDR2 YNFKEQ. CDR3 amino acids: CASSQEGQGLEQYF. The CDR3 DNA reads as TGTGCCAGCAGCCAAGAGGGACAGGGACTCGAGCAGTACTTC.

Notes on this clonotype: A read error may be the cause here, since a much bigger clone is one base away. DNA of the CDR3: TGCAGTGCTAGACATCCTTACGTACTAGATTCCCAGCAGTTCTTC. Translating it yields CSARHPYVLDSQQFF. V and J are TRBV20-1 and TRBJ2-1; weak D call: TRBD2 (5 bases). Looked up from germline, CDR1 is DFQATT and CDR2 is SNEGSKA (reference sequence). The CDR3 contains 15 residues. V gave up 2 bases and J gave up 11 bases, with 22 bases separating them.

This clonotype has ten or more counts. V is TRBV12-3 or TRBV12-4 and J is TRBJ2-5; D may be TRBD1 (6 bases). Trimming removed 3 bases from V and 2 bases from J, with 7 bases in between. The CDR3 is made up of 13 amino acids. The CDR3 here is CASSFDRQETQYF. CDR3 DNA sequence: TGTGCCAGCAGTTTTGACAGGCAAGAGACCCAGTACTTC.

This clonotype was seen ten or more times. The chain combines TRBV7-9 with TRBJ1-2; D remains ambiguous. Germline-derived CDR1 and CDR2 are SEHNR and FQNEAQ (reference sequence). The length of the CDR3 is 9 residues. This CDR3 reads CVLGGGYTF. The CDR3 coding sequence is TGTGTGTTGGGTGGAGGCTACACCTTC.

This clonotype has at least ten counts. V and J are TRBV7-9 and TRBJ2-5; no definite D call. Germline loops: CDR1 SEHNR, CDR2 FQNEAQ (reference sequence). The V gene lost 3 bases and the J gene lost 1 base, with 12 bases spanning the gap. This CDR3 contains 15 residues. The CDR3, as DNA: TGTGCCAGCAGCTTGGCAGGCCAACCCCAAGAGACCCAGTACTTC. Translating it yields CASSLAGQPQETQYF.

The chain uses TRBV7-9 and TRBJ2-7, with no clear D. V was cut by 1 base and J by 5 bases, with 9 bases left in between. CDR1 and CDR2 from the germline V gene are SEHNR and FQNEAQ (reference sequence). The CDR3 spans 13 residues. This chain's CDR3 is CASSLGSRDEQYF. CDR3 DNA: TGTGCCAGCAGCTTAGGGTCCCGGGACGAGCAGTACTTC.

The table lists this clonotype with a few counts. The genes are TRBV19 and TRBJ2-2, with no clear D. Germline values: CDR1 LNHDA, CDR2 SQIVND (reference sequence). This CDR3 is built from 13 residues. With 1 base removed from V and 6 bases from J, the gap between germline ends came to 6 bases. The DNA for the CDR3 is TGTGCCAGTAGTATAGTTGCAGCCGGGGAGCTGTTTTTT. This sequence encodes CASSIVAAGELFF. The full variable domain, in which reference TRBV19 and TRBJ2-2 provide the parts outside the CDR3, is DGGITQSPKYLFRKEGQNVTLSCEQNLNHDAMYWYRQDPGQGLRLIYYSQIVNDFQKGDIAEGYSVSREKKESFPLTVTSAQKNPTAFYLCASSIVAAGELFFGEGSRLTVL.